This paragraph covers one TCR beta chain sequence. These data are taken from a study of cytomegalovirus exposure and HLA in healthy donors. This CDR3 has 15 residues. The V and J ends lost 2 bases and 5 bases, in that order; junction bases with no gene match: 4. Germline assignment: CDR1 MDHEN and CDR2 SYDVKM. The PCR made use of 60 Vbeta and 13 Jbeta primers. Profiling relied on immunoSEQ multiplex PCR, and the TCRdb table lists in-frame clones only, not all of them. The sample consists of roughly 130,000 clones, around 74% of them appearing once. The receptor's source is a man aged 35 to 55 in good health and CMV-seropositive. The chain joins TRBV28 to TRBJ1-2, with 11 bases matching TRBD1. The sequencing sample was made of PBMCs. This chain's CDR3 is CASSLSGTGGYGYTF. Here the CDR3 DNA reads TGTGCCAGCAGTTTAAGCGGGACAGGGGGATATGGCTACACCTTC.